Below, 18 T cell receptor beta chains from the same sample are listed, as sequenced in a study of Graves' ophthalmopathy and Graves' hyperthyroidism. Transcripts of RNA were the source for amplifying TCR beta CDR3 regions. Following a first-round RT-PCR that used HTBI primers, a second-round multiplex PCR was carried out. Each CDR3 protein gets one entry after TCRdb re-called the multiplex PCR reads with MiXCR. This table has around 470,000 distinct CDR3 sequences, 13% to 15% appearing once. The sample taken for sequencing was blood. These receptors all stem from a woman in her twenties or thirties with Graves' ophthalmopathy.

This clonotype was seen more than once but under ten times. The chain couples TRBV18 to TRBJ2-5; either TRBD1 or TRBD2 may supply D (5 bases each). This CDR3 contains 14 residues. V lost 6 bases and J 2 bases, leaving 13 bases between the germline ends. The germline V gene has CDR1 KGHSH and CDR2 LQKENI. CDR3 sequence (DNA): TGTGCCAGCTCCTACGGGGCTCAACAAGAGACCCAGTACTTC. Encoded protein: CASSYGAQQETQYF.

This clonotype occurred many times. CDR3 in amino acids: CASSRTGKETQYF. The CDR3 DNA is TGTGCCAGCAGTAGGACAGGGAAAGAGACCCAGTACTTC. This chain links TRBV2 with TRBJ2-5; TRBD1 aligns across 8 bases. This CDR3 region has 13 residues. Germline trimming cut 5 bases from V and 3 bases from J; bases unmatched to any gene: 2. The germline gives CDR1 SNHLY, CDR2 FYNNEI.

This clonotype was observed at least ten times. V and J are TRBV19 and TRBJ2-2, with 7 nucleotides matching TRBD1. CDR3 size: 15 residues. Unmatched junction bases numbered 8, after V lost 6 bases and J lost 4 bases. Germline V gene lookup returns CDR1 LNHDA and CDR2 SQIVND (reference sequence). CDR3 nucleotide sequence: TGTGCCAGTAGCGTCATTGACAGGGCCACCGGGGAGCTGTTTTTT. Translating it yields CASSVIDRATGELFF. Full variable domain (remainder filled in from reference TRBV19 and TRBJ2-2): DGGITQSPKYLFRKEGQNVTLSCEQNLNHDAMYWYRQDPGQGLRLIYYSQIVNDFQKGDIAEGYSVSREKKESFPLTVTSAQKNPTAFYLCASSVIDRATGELFFGEGSRLTVL.

This clonotype was found a few times. The CDR3 loop is CASSIGGGVAKNIQYF. DNA for the CDR3: TGTGCCAGTAGTATAGGCGGTGGTGTGGCCAAAAACATTCAGTACTTC. The rearrangement joins TRBV19 to TRBJ2-4; D ambiguous. Germline loops: CDR1 LNHDA, CDR2 SQIVND (reference sequence). The CDR3 is 16 amino acids. V was cut by 1 base and J by 1 base, with 11 bases left in between.

To note about this clonotype: The conserved closing phenylalanine or tryptophan is absent in this CDR3, likely reflecting a read error. The chain recombines TRBV6-1 with TRBJ1-1; tentatively, D is TRBD1 (5 bases). Germline lookup yields CDR1 MNHNS and CDR2 SASEGT. V dropped 4 bases and J dropped 0 bases, with 9 bases sitting between them. The CDR3 is 14 residues long. CDR3 region: CASSGDSMNTEAFS. The CDR3 DNA is TGTGCCAGCAGTGGGGACTCCATGAACACTGAAGCTTTCTCT.

In this sample, this clonotype turned up many times. The chain employs TRBV4-2 and TRBJ2-4, with TRBD1 matching over 8 bases. J lost 6 bases, V lost 0 bases, and 10 bases had no gene match. The CDR3 length is 17 residues. Germline lookup yields CDR1 LGHNA and CDR2 YNFKEQ. The DNA of the CDR3 is TGTGCCAGCAGCCAAGATGACGGACAGGGAATTAGAAACATTCAGTACTTC. It yields the protein CASSQDDGQGIRNIQYF.

The chain has TRBV6-5 and TRBJ1-2; D unresolved. CDR3 length: 15 amino acids. V lost 0 bases and J lost 5, with 13 bases in between. Germline CDR1 reads MNHEY; CDR2 reads SVGAGI. The CDR3 region has the DNA TGTGCCAGCAGTTACTCGCGAGGCGGTTCTTATGGCTACACCTTC. Protein product: CASSYSRGGSYGYTF.

This clonotype was counted between two and nine times. This chain links TRBV12-3 or TRBV12-4 with TRBJ1-6; 7 bases are shared with TRBD1. The CDR3 has 15 amino acids. V shed 0 bases and J 10 bases; nucleotides not matched to a gene: 6. The CDR3, as DNA: TGTGCCAGCAGTTTAGCCAGGGGGAAGTTGTCACCCCTCCACTTT. Its translation: CASSLARGKLSPLHF.

There are many counts of this clonotype. The rearrangement joins TRBV12-3 or TRBV12-4 to TRBJ1-5; unclear D gene. The CDR3 contains 14 residues. V lost 4 bases and J lost 0, with 7 bases in between. CDR3 nucleotide sequence: TGTGCCAGCAGTTCACATGATAGCAATCAGCCCCAGCATTTT. It codes for CASSSHDSNQPQHF.

This clonotype was seen more than once but under ten times. The CDR3 DNA sequence: TGTGCCGTCCGGACAGGGGGCGCGAACACTGAAGCTTTCTTT. Its protein is CAVRTGGANTEAFF. The rearrangement joins TRBV19 to TRBJ1-1; 11 nucleotides match TRBD1. This CDR3 has 14 amino acids. Germline V gives CDR1 LNHDA, CDR2 SQIVND (reference sequence). V was pared by 11 bases and J by 1 base, with 6 bases of the junction left unmatched. Based on the CDR3 plus reference TRBV19 and TRBJ1-1, the full variable domain is DGGITQSPKYLFRKEGQNVTLSCEQNLNHDAMYWYRQDPGQGLRLIYYSQIVNDFQKGDIAEGYSVSREKKESFPLTVTSAQKNPTAFYLCAVRTGGANTEAFFGQGTRLTVV.

This clonotype was observed at least ten times. J is TRBJ1-1 and V is TRBV2; D is undetermined. The CDR3 extends over 14 amino acids. Trimming removed 7 bases from V and 0 bases from J, with 12 bases in between. Per germline, CDR1 SNHLY and CDR2 FYNNEI. The chain's CDR3 is CASILEGLNTEAFF. CDR3 sequence (DNA): TGTGCCAGCATCCTGGAAGGACTGAACACTGAAGCTTTCTTT.

Ten or more counts support this clonotype. The chain links TRBV28 to TRBJ1-5; TRBD1 aligns across 10 bases. Germline CDR1 is MDHEN and CDR2 is SYDVKM. The CDR3 spans 17 residues. V lost 6 bases and J lost 3; bases outside the gene matches: 11. DNA of the CDR3: TGTGCCAGCAGCCCCAGGGACAGGGGATTTGTCAATCAGCCCCAGCATTTT. It encodes CASSPRDRGFVNQPQHF.

There are many counts of this clonotype. The V and J genes are TRBV11-1 and TRBJ2-2; D is perhaps TRBD1 (6 bases). The CDR3 spans 17 residues. The ends were cut back, 2 bases at V and 4 bases at J, with 17 bases in the middle. Germline-derived CDR1 and CDR2 are SGHAT and FQDESV (reference sequence). The CDR3 DNA sequence: TGTGCCAGCAGCTTAACACCTTCGGGACAAAGCACCGGGGAGCTGTTTTTT. Translating gives CASSLTPSGQSTGELFF.

In its sample, this clonotype was seen many times. The chain carries TRBV6-1 and TRBJ2-5; TRBD1 agrees at 9 bases. CDR1 is MNHNS and CDR2 is SASEGT in the germline V gene. Germline trimming cut 6 bases from V and 4 bases from J; bases unmatched to any gene: 6. CDR3 length: 14 amino acids. The CDR3 region has the DNA TGTGCCAGCAGGGACAGGGGATATGGAGAGACCCAGTACTTC. Translation gives CASRDRGYGETQYF.

This clonotype came up many times. The chain has TRBV29-1 and TRBJ2-7; D is perhaps TRBD2 (6 bases). The CDR3 covers 14 residues. V lost 7 bases and J 9 bases, leaving 25 bases between the germline ends. Germline loops: CDR1 SQVTM, CDR2 ANQGSEA. The CDR3 coding sequence is TGCAGCGCCGGAGGGCGGGACGGAATATACTGGCAGTACTTC. It specifies CSAGGRDGIYWQYF.

This clonotype was counted ten times or more. The chain has TRBV6-5 and TRBJ1-3; D remains unclear. CDR3 size: 13 residues. Germline V gene data show CDR1 as MNHEY and CDR2 as SVGAGI. Trimming removed 2 bases from V and 3 bases from J, with 5 bases in between. The DNA for the CDR3 is TGTGCCAGCAGTTACGACGGTGGAAACACCATATATTTT. It yields the protein CASSYDGGNTIYF.

This clonotype was counted at least ten times. The chain links TRBV29-1 to TRBJ1-2; a possible D gene is TRBD1 (6 bases). Trimming left V 7 bases short and J 2 bases short, with 14 bases between. Looked up from germline, CDR1 is SQVTM and CDR2 is ANQGSEA. The CDR3 extends over 13 amino acids. The CDR3 is CSGSTGANYGYTF. In DNA form, the CDR3 reads TGCAGCGGATCGACAGGAGCGAACTATGGCTACACCTTC.

This clonotype came up many times. The rearrangement joins TRBV6-2 or TRBV6-3 to TRBJ1-5; TRBD1 matches at 8 bases. This CDR3 has 15 amino acids. Looked up from germline, CDR1 is MNHEY and CDR2 is SVGEGT. V shed 7 bases and J 4 bases; nucleotides not matched to a gene: 9. The CDR3 sequence is CASTSTGVENQPQHF. CDR3 DNA: TGTGCCAGCACCTCGACAGGGGTGGAGAATCAGCCCCAGCATTTT.